Presented here are 19 T cell receptor beta chains from one specimen sequenced in a study of cytomegalovirus exposure and HLA in healthy donors. This PCR relied on a set of 60 Vbeta primers and 13 Jbeta primers. The data were produced by immunoSEQ multiplex PCR, yet TCRdb's version contains in-frame clones alone and is incomplete. The sample lists just over 150,000 clones; almost 80% were seen once. Material: PBMCs. These receptors came from a woman aged 50 to 60 in good health and CMV-seropositive.

V is TRBV7-9 and J is TRBJ1-6; no clear D. The CDR3 spans 15 residues. The V end was cut by 0 bases, the J end by 7 bases, with 10 bases between. Germline loops: CDR1 SEHNR, CDR2 FQNEAQ (reference sequence). The CDR3: CASSLARQKNSPLHF. The DNA of the CDR3 is TGTGCCAGCAGCTTAGCCCGCCAGAAAAATTCACCCCTCCACTTT.

The V call is TRBV11-2, the J call TRBJ2-7, with 16 nucleotides matching TRBD2. V shed 5 bases, J shed 6 bases, and the junction held 7 bases outside the gene matches. The CDR3 is 16 residues long. Germline values: CDR1 SGHAT, CDR2 FQNNGV. The DNA of the CDR3 is TGTGCCAGCAGCCCGGGACTAGCGGGAGGGCAGGGCGAGCAGTACTTC. Protein product: CASSPGLAGGQGEQYF.

The V gene is TRBV7-9, the J gene TRBJ2-7, with TRBD1 matching 7 bases. The CDR3 runs 14 residues. Germline trimming cut 3 bases from V and 7 bases from J; bases unmatched to any gene: 9. CDR1 SEHNR and CDR2 FQNEAQ come from the germline V gene (reference sequence). This chain's CDR3 is CASSFNRGLTEQYF. Here the CDR3 DNA reads TGTGCCAGCAGCTTTAACAGGGGTCTAACGGAGCAGTACTTC.

The chain carries TRBV5-4 and TRBJ2-2; 7 bases are shared with TRBD2. This CDR3 is 16 amino acids long. V gave up 4 bases and J gave up 7 bases; unmatched junction bases: 13. Germline CDR1 is SGHNT and CDR2 is YYREEE (reference sequence). The chain's CDR3 is CASSALGGRSYGELFF. The CDR3 DNA is TGTGCCAGCAGCGCGTTGGGAGGGAGGAGTTACGGGGAGCTGTTTTTT.

This CDR3 is CASSFLDRENQPQHF. The CDR3 coding sequence is TGTGCCAGCAGTTTTCTCGACAGGGAAAATCAGCCCCAGCATTTT. The chain carries TRBV28 and TRBJ1-5; TRBD1 matches at 7 bases. CDR1 and CDR2 (germline): MDHEN, SYDVKM. The CDR3 consists of 15 residues. J lost 4 bases, V lost 3 bases, and 6 bases had no gene match.

CDR3 loop: CAISPQGGWGTEAFF. Written as DNA, the CDR3 is TGTGCCATCAGCCCCCAGGGGGGATGGGGAACTGAAGCTTTCTTT. This chain uses TRBV10-3 with TRBJ1-1, with TRBD1 matching over 7 bases. CDR1 and CDR2 (germline): ENHRY, SYGVKD. This CDR3 has 15 residues. V was pared by 6 bases and J by 5 bases, with 12 bases of the junction left unmatched.

The chain links TRBV6-6 to TRBJ2-2, with 7 bases matching TRBD1. The CDR3 is 14 amino acids. CDR1 MNHNY and CDR2 SVGAGI come from the germline V gene (reference sequence). The J segment lost 7 bases and the V segment lost 6 bases, leaving 8 bases of the junction unmatched. CDR3 DNA sequence: TGTGCCAGCAGCAAAGACAGGGCGGGCGGGGAGCTGTTTTTT. Encoded protein: CASSKDRAGGELFF.

The chain combines TRBV27 with TRBJ2-1; a weak D match, TRBD2 (5 bases). The ends were cut back, 0 bases at V and 8 bases at J, with 5 bases in the middle. CDR1 and CDR2 from the germline V gene are MNHEY and SMNVEV (reference sequence). The CDR3 covers 12 residues. The CDR3 here is CASSLSRDEQFF. The CDR3 region has the DNA TGTGCCAGCAGTTTATCGAGGGATGAGCAGTTCTTC.

This clone was picked up a small number of times. This rearrangement joins TRBV6-5 to TRBJ1-1, with D hard to call. This CDR3 has 16 amino acids. V was trimmed by 2 bases and J by 0 bases, leaving 13 bases between them. Germline V gene data show CDR1 as MNHEY and CDR2 as SVGAGI. The DNA of the CDR3 is TGTGCCAGCAGTTACGGGCCAGAGTTACTGAACACTGAAGCTTTCTTT. Translation gives CASSYGPELLNTEAFF.

The sample holds a few counts of this clone. The gene calls are TRBV5-1 and TRBJ2-3, with 12 bases identical to TRBD2. Unmatched junction bases numbered 6, after V lost 6 bases and J lost 1 base. The germline V gene encodes CDR1 SGHRS and CDR2 YFSETQ. The CDR3 is 16 residues long. CDR3 bases: TGCGCCAGCAACCTGAGGACTAGCGGGGGCACAGATACGCAGTATTTT. This encodes CASNLRTSGGTDTQYF.

This chain uses TRBV4-2 with TRBJ1-2, with D unresolved. Germline CDR1 reads LGHNA; CDR2 reads YNFKEQ. The CDR3 loop spans 15 amino acids. Deletions cut 3 bases from V and 10 bases from J, with 21 bases between. The CDR3 sequence is CASSHGSGTPRDYTF. CDR3 nucleotides: TGTGCCAGCAGCCACGGAAGCGGTACTCCGAGGGACTACACCTTC.

In its sample, this clone was seen a few times. This rearrangement joins TRBV4-3 to TRBJ1-1, with unresolved D. Germline loops: CDR1 LGHNA, CDR2 YSLEER. The CDR3 has 13 amino acids. V was pared by 2 bases and J by 6 bases, with 10 bases between. The CDR3 is CASSQLGLPEAFF. As DNA, the CDR3 is TGCGCCAGCAGCCAATTAGGACTCCCTGAAGCTTTCTTT.

The chain links TRBV10-3 to TRBJ2-4; D possibly corresponds to TRBD2 (6 bases). Germline CDR1 ENHRY, CDR2 SYGVKD. This CDR3 contains 15 residues. The CDR3: CAPSCTGLAKNIQYF. In nucleotides, the CDR3 is TGTGCACCATCATGCACGGGACTAGCCAAAAACATTCAGTACTTC.

The V gene is TRBV6-1, the J gene TRBJ1-2; 9 bases are shared with TRBD1. Germline CDR1 and CDR2: MNHNS and SASEGT. Germline trimming cut 7 bases from V and 5 bases from J; bases unmatched to any gene: 5. This CDR3 has 13 residues. The CDR3, as DNA: TGTGCCAGCAACCATGACAGGGGGTATGGCTACACCTTC. Its translation is CASNHDRGYGYTF.

V usage is TRBV30 and J usage is TRBJ2-7; TRBD1 is a possible D gene (5 bases). CDR3 length: 15 amino acids. Germline loops: CDR1 GTSNPN, CDR2 SVGIG (reference sequence). The V end was cut by 0 bases, the J end by 6 bases, with 18 bases between. This chain's CDR3 is CAWSVSGRVSPEQYF. The CDR3, as DNA: TGTGCCTGGAGTGTGAGTGGCAGGGTATCGCCCGAGCAGTACTTC.

The chain's CDR3 is CASSIDLPGKAFF. The DNA for the CDR3 is TGTGCCAGTAGTATAGATCTCCCAGGCAAAGCTTTCTTT. This chain joins TRBV19 and TRBJ1-1, with D unclear. The germline V gene encodes CDR1 LNHDA and CDR2 SQIVND (reference sequence). The CDR3 consists of 13 residues. V was pared by 0 bases and J by 9 bases, with 11 bases between.

The chain employs TRBV2 and TRBJ1-1, with TRBD1 identical over 7 bases. Germline CDR1 is SNHLY and CDR2 is FYNNEI. The V gene end was trimmed by 7 bases and the J gene end by 5 bases; junction bases not matched to a gene: 10. This CDR3 is 14 amino acids long. CDR3 DNA sequence: TGTGCCAGCAACCCGGACAGGATGGGGACTGAAGCTTTCTTT. Amino acids: CASNPDRMGTEAFF.

The chain employs TRBV18 and TRBJ2-1, with D perhaps TRBD2 (6 bases). Trimming cost V 3 bases and J 6 bases, with 12 bases left between them. CDR3 length: 14 residues. Germline lookup yields CDR1 KGHSH and CDR2 LQKENI. CDR3 protein: CASSPGLLGNEQFF. As DNA, the CDR3 is TGTGCCAGCTCACCGGGACTGCTTGGCAATGAGCAGTTCTTC.

The chain links TRBV7-6 to TRBJ1-1, with D possibly being TRBD1 (6 bases). V was clipped by 6 bases and J by 0 bases, with 23 bases between them. This CDR3 is 18 amino acids long. Germline CDR1 SGHVS, CDR2 FNYEAQ. The CDR3 nucleotides are TGTGCCAGCAGTTCTCAAAGGGGGGGTAGGACCATGAACACTGAAGCTTTCTTT. Translating it yields CASSSQRGGRTMNTEAFF.